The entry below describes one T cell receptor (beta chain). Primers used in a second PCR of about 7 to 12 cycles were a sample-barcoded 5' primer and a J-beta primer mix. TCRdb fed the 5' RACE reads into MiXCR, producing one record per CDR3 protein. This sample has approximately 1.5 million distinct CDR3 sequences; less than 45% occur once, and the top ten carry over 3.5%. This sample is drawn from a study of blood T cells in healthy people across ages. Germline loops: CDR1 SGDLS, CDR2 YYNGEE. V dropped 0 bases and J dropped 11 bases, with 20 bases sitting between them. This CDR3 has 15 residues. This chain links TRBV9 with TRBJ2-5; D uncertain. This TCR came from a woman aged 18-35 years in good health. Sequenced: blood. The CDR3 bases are TGTGCCAGCAGCGTAGCCCCCGGATCATACAATGAGCAGTACTTC. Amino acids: CASSVAPGSYNEQYF.